Listed here are 15 T cell receptor beta chains from one sample, sequenced in a study of shared clonotypes between healthy human individuals. Sequencing was performed with immunoSEQ multiplex PCR; in TCRdb, only in-frame clones are kept and a portion is missing. The table shows 2 million to 3 million clones, with 90% to 95% occurring only once. The sample consisted of naive CD4+ T cells from PBMCs. Indicated subset: CD45RA+ positively selected. These receptors all come from a man aged 18 to 29 in good health. Some clones in this sample may be carry-over from other donors' samples.

The genes are TRBV5-6 and TRBJ1-2; a possible D gene is TRBD1 (5 bases). V gave up 4 bases and J gave up 4 bases, with 17 bases separating them. The CDR3 length is 15 residues. Germline CDR1 SGHDT, CDR2 YYEEEE. The CDR3, as DNA: TGTGCCAGCAGCATGGGCGGCGGGGCTAGCTATGGCTACACCTTC. This gives the protein CASSMGGGASYGYTF.

The V gene is TRBV2, the J gene TRBJ2-2, with 12 bases identical to TRBD2. Germline V CDR1 and CDR2: SNHLY, FYNNEI. CDR3 length: 17 amino acids. J was trimmed by 5 bases and V by 5 bases; bases with no gene match: 9. CDR3 amino acids: CASSLLAGGGRTGELFF. CDR3 DNA: TGTGCCAGCAGTCTCCTAGCGGGAGGGGGGAGGACCGGGGAGCTGTTTTTT.

This chain links TRBV6-6 with TRBJ2-1; TRBD1 aligns across 7 bases. Looked up from germline, CDR1 is MNHNY and CDR2 is SVGAGI (reference sequence). CDR3 length: 13 residues. The V segment lost 2 bases and the J segment 5 bases; nucleotides outside the gene matches: 0. The CDR3 loop reads CASSYGTDNEQFF. In DNA, the CDR3 is TGTGCCAGCAGTTACGGGACAGACAATGAGCAGTTCTTC.

V and J are TRBV5-1 and TRBJ1-5, with 12 bases fitting TRBD1. This CDR3 is built from 16 residues. Germline-derived CDR1 and CDR2 are SGHRS and YFSETQ. V lost 4 bases and J lost 5; bases outside the gene matches: 7. The DNA for the CDR3 is TGCGCCAGCAGCCCAGGGACAGGGGGCCCATATCAGCCCCAGCATTTT. Translation gives CASSPGTGGPYQPQHF.

The sample holds one count of this clone. This sequence joins TRBV28 and TRBJ2-7; a possible D gene is TRBD1 (5 bases). Trimming left V 5 bases short and J 5 bases short, with 25 bases between. Germline values: CDR1 MDHEN, CDR2 SYDVKM. The CDR3 contains 17 residues. CDR3 sequence (DNA): TGTGCCAGCAGTACCCCTCAAGGGGCAGGGAACAAGAACGAGCAGTACTTC. Translation: CASSTPQGAGNKNEQYF.

Points on this clone: Other DNA sequences within the sample encode an identical CDR3. The CDR3 nucleotides are TGCAGTGCTTCGGGGGATGGCTACACCTTC. Residues: CSASGDGYTF. The rearrangement joins TRBV20-1 to TRBJ1-2; the D gene is possibly TRBD1 (5 bases). CDR3 length equals 10 residues. In germline, CDR1 is DFQATT, CDR2 SNEGSKA (reference sequence). V lost 5 bases, J lost 6 bases, and 7 bases lay in between.

This sequence joins TRBV2 and TRBJ1-1; perhaps TRBD1 as D (5 bases). With 11 bases removed from V and 4 bases from J, the gap between germline ends came to 17 bases. Germline CDR1 and CDR2: SNHLY and FYNNEI. The CDR3 runs 13 residues. The CDR3 sequence is CAGHWDAGTEAFF. For the CDR3, the DNA is TGTGCCGGCCATTGGGACGCAGGCACTGAAGCTTTCTTT.

The V and J genes are TRBV7-3 and TRBJ2-1; 11 bases line up with TRBD2. Germline CDR1 and CDR2: SGHTA and FQGTGA. J lost 5 bases, V lost 4 bases, and 7 bases had no gene match. This CDR3 is built from 16 residues. The CDR3 region has the DNA TGTGCCAGCAGCTCGCGGACTAGCGGGTTACACAATGAGCAGTTCTTC. Translating gives CASSSRTSGLHNEQFF. The full variable domain, with the rest looked up from reference TRBV7-3 and TRBJ2-1, is GAGVSQTPSNKVTEKGKYVELRCDPISGHTALYWYRQSLGQGPEFLIYFQGTGAADDSGLPNDRFFAVRPEGSVSTLKIQRTERGDSAVYLCASSSRTSGLHNEQFFGPGTRLTVL.

This clone was seen a single time. The V gene is TRBV9, the J gene TRBJ2-3; tentatively, D is TRBD2 (5 bases). There are 15 residues in the CDR3. The germline gives CDR1 SGDLS, CDR2 YYNGEE. The V end lost 4 bases, the J end lost 0 bases, and 12 bases lay between the germline ends. The chain's CDR3 is CASSSQAVSTDTQYF. The CDR3 DNA is TGTGCCAGCAGCTCCCAAGCGGTTAGCACAGATACGCAGTATTTT.

This clone was seen just once. The genes are TRBV5-6 and TRBJ2-7; D gene ambiguous. V lost 0 bases, J lost 6 bases, and 10 bases lay in between. Germline assignment: CDR1 SGHDT and CDR2 YYEEEE. This CDR3 has 13 amino acids. The CDR3 sequence is CASSLEARGEQYF. DNA for the CDR3: TGTGCCAGCAGCTTGGAAGCTCGAGGCGAGCAGTACTTC.

On this clone itself: In the same sample, other DNA sequences code for this CDR3. V is TRBV18 and J is TRBJ2-1; TRBD2 aligns across 7 bases. V trimming: 3 bases; J trimming: 1 base; junction bases outside the gene matches: 3. Germline V gives CDR1 KGHSH, CDR2 LQKENI. The CDR3 is 15 residues long. The CDR3 here is CASSPGGSSYNEQFF. CDR3 DNA sequence: TGTGCCAGCTCACCCGGCGGGAGTTCCTACAATGAGCAGTTCTTC.

V gene TRBV7-7 combines with J gene TRBJ2-3, with TRBD1 as a possible D gene (6 bases). V was cut by 1 base and J by 4 bases, with 18 bases left in between. The germline V gene encodes CDR1 SSHAT and CDR2 FNYEAQ (reference sequence). The CDR3 sequence is 17 residues long. The CDR3, as DNA: TGTGCCAGCAGCTTAGGGGGGTACAGGGAGAAGGCAGATACGCAGTATTTT. Its protein is CASSLGGYREKADTQYF.

The chain employs TRBV5-1 and TRBJ2-7, with D possibly TRBD2 on 6 matching bases. CDR3 length equals 14 residues. Germline lookup yields CDR1 SGHRS and CDR2 YFSETQ. V lost 4 bases and J lost 5, with 16 bases in between. CDR3 protein: CASSTVAGSNEQYF. In DNA, the CDR3 is TGCGCCAGCAGCACCGTGGCGGGGAGCAACGAGCAGTACTTC.

The gene calls are TRBV7-6 and TRBJ2-5; the match to TRBD1 covers 9 bases. From germline, CDR1 is SGHVS and CDR2 FNYEAQ. The junction had 5 bases not matched to a gene; V was cut back by 4 bases and J by 5 bases. This CDR3 has 14 amino acids. CDR3 in DNA: TGTGCCAGCAGCTACGGGACAGGGAGGGAGACCCAGTACTTC. Amino acid sequence: CASSYGTGRETQYF.

The chain couples TRBV6-6 to TRBJ2-3, with 7 nucleotides matching TRBD1. The CDR3 length is 16 residues. From germline, CDR1 is MNHNY and CDR2 SVGAGI (reference sequence). Trimming removed 6 bases from V and 2 bases from J; junction bases left unmatched: 11. CDR3: CASRSHRGVITDTQYF. The CDR3 coding sequence is TGTGCCAGCAGATCTCACAGGGGAGTGATCACAGATACGCAGTATTTT.